What follows are 10 T cell receptor beta chains derived from one specimen sequenced in a study of T cell responses to AZD1222 COVID-19 vaccine (dated by TCRdb to the early 2020s). Per the publication, the time point label means: baseline before first vaccination. Libraries were built with the immunoSEQ multiplex PCR assay. Not all clones reach the TCRdb copy of this immuneACCESS table, which keeps in-frame sequences only. Checked studies attribute under half of the gap to unresolved V genes and leave the rest unexplained. This sample comprises about 79,000 clones, 65% to 85% of them detected only once. The top ten hold about 20% of the sample. This material consisted of peripheral blood, taken on day 0 of AZD1222 vaccination. Receptors were obtained from an adult in good health.

J is TRBJ1-4 and V is TRBV6-5; 10 positions match TRBD1. This CDR3 comprises 14 residues. Unmatched junction bases numbered 2, after V lost 2 bases and J lost 8 bases. Germline values: CDR1 MNHEY, CDR2 SVGAGI. The CDR3 here is CASSYQDRGEKLFF. The CDR3 DNA sequence: TGTGCCAGCAGTTACCAGGACAGGGGGGAAAAACTGTTTTTT.

CDR3 in DNA: TGTGCCAGCAGCTCGGAGACAGGGGGGCTGGCTAAAAAACTGTTTTTT. The encoded protein is CASSSETGGLAKKLFF. This chain links TRBV11-2 with TRBJ1-4; 9 bases agree with TRBD1. V lost 4 bases, J lost 9 bases, and 12 bases stayed unmatched. Germline lookup yields CDR1 SGHAT and CDR2 FQNNGV. The length of the CDR3 is 16 residues.

The V call is TRBV4-1, the J call TRBJ1-4; perhaps TRBD1 as D (5 bases). The CDR3 contains 16 residues. The germline V and J ends were trimmed by 0 bases and 4 bases, with 12 bases remaining between them. CDR1 and CDR2 (germline): MGHRA, YSYEKL. The CDR3, as DNA: TGCGCCAGCAGCCAAGAGGCAGGGATGCTTAATGAAAAACTGTTTTTT. Translated, it gives CASSQEAGMLNEKLFF.

The rearrangement links TRBV30 to TRBJ2-3; TRBD2 is a possible D gene (6 bases). Per germline, CDR1 GTSNPN and CDR2 SVGIG (reference sequence). CDR3 length: 15 residues. The V and J ends lost 5 bases and 0 bases respectively, with 15 bases between them. CDR3 sequence (DNA): TGTGCCTGGCACGCGGGACTCGGGAGCACAGATACGCAGTATTTT. Amino acids: CAWHAGLGSTDTQYF.

The chain is built from TRBV19 and TRBJ2-7; the match to TRBD1 covers 9 bases. CDR1 and CDR2 from the germline V gene are LNHDA and SQIVND (reference sequence). After removal of 6 bases from V and 7 bases from J, the junction contained 7 bases not matched to a gene. The CDR3 spans 13 residues. The CDR3 DNA reads TGTGCCAGTAGACCGGGACAGGGTGGAGAGCAGTACTTC. Its translation: CASRPGQGGEQYF. The variable domain in full, with the rest retrieved from reference TRBV19 and TRBJ2-7, is DGGITQSPKYLFRKEGQNVTLSCEQNLNHDAMYWYRQDPGQGLRLIYYSQIVNDFQKGDIAEGYSVSREKKESFPLTVTSAQKNPTAFYLCASRPGQGGEQYFGPGTRLTVT.

CDR3 nucleotide sequence: TGTGCCAGCTCACTCAGTCGGGGCGAAAAACTGTTTTTT. Protein: CASSLSRGEKLFF. This sequence joins TRBV18 and TRBJ1-4; perhaps TRBD1 as D (5 bases). The CDR3 totals 13 residues. Deletions cut 4 bases from V and 8 bases from J, with 11 bases between. Germline V gene lookup returns CDR1 KGHSH and CDR2 LQKENI.

The chain is built from TRBV7-9 and TRBJ1-5; no clear D. Per the germline V gene, CDR1 is SEHNR and CDR2 is FQNEAQ (reference sequence). V was trimmed by 5 bases and J by 4 bases, leaving 12 bases between them. The CDR3 totals 14 residues. This CDR3 is CASSPTGLNQPQHF. In DNA, the CDR3 is TGTGCCAGCAGCCCCACGGGCCTTAATCAGCCCCAGCATTTT. Drawing the rest from reference TRBV7-9 and TRBJ1-5, the complete variable domain is DTGVSQNPRHKITKRGQNVTFRCDPISEHNRLYWYRQTLGQGPEFLTYFQNEAQLEKSRLLSDRFSAERPKGSFSTLEIQRTEQGDSAMYLCASSPTGLNQPQHFGDGTRLSIL.

This rearrangement joins TRBV2 to TRBJ1-6; no definite D call. Germline CDR1 is SNHLY and CDR2 is FYNNEI. Trimming shortened V by 1 base and J by 10 bases, and 8 bases separated the two germline ends. The length of the CDR3 is 13 residues. The CDR3 DNA is TGTGCCAGCAGTGAAGTTGCCAACTCACCCCTCCACTTT. Its protein is CASSEVANSPLHF.

The chain links TRBV10-2 to TRBJ2-7; D ambiguous. The length of the CDR3 is 12 residues. Germline-derived CDR1 and CDR2 are WSHSY and SAAADI. Trimming took off 2 bases at V and 7 bases at J, with 9 bases between the two ends. CDR3 sequence reads: CASSEGVREQYF. The CDR3 coding sequence is TGCGCCAGCAGTGAGGGGGTGAGGGAGCAGTACTTC.

This clone was detected a few times. This rearrangement joins TRBV12-3 or TRBV12-4 to TRBJ1-2; D ambiguous. The V end was cut by 2 bases, the J end by 5 bases, with 9 bases between. The CDR3 has 13 amino acids. CDR3 coding DNA: TGTGCCAGCAGTTTACTGGGAGGATATGGCTACACCTTC. Residues: CASSLLGGYGYTF.